This TCR beta chain was recovered during a study of shared clonotypes between healthy human individuals. V lost 4 bases to trimming and J lost 9 bases, with 11 bases between them. Looked up from germline, CDR1 is SGDLS and CDR2 is YYNGEE. The CDR3 runs to 13 residues. Deep-level settings were used for running the assay. Per the original methods: Junction-only sequences without quality scores were provided by ImmunoSEQ, so filtering was different. This table comes from immunoSEQ multiplex PCR, and its TCRdb copy is limited to in-frame clones, with some not included. The DNA was the basis for D and trimming; V, J and clone size are from that table. The repertoire includes about 2.4 million clones, around nine tenths of them detected once, and roughly 0.13% sits in the top ten. The donors, healthy adults who were HIV-negative, had experienced no recent acute infections or vaccinations.

Material: naive CD4+ T cells sorted from blood. Indicated subset: CD45RA+ positively selected. The rearrangement joins TRBV9 to TRBJ1-6, with a tentative D call TRBD1 (5 bases). This clonotype was obtained from a man between 18 and 35 years old in good health. Here the CDR3 reads CASSRGVLSPLHF. DNA for the CDR3: TGTGCCAGCAGCAGAGGGGTGCTTTCACCCCTCCACTTT.